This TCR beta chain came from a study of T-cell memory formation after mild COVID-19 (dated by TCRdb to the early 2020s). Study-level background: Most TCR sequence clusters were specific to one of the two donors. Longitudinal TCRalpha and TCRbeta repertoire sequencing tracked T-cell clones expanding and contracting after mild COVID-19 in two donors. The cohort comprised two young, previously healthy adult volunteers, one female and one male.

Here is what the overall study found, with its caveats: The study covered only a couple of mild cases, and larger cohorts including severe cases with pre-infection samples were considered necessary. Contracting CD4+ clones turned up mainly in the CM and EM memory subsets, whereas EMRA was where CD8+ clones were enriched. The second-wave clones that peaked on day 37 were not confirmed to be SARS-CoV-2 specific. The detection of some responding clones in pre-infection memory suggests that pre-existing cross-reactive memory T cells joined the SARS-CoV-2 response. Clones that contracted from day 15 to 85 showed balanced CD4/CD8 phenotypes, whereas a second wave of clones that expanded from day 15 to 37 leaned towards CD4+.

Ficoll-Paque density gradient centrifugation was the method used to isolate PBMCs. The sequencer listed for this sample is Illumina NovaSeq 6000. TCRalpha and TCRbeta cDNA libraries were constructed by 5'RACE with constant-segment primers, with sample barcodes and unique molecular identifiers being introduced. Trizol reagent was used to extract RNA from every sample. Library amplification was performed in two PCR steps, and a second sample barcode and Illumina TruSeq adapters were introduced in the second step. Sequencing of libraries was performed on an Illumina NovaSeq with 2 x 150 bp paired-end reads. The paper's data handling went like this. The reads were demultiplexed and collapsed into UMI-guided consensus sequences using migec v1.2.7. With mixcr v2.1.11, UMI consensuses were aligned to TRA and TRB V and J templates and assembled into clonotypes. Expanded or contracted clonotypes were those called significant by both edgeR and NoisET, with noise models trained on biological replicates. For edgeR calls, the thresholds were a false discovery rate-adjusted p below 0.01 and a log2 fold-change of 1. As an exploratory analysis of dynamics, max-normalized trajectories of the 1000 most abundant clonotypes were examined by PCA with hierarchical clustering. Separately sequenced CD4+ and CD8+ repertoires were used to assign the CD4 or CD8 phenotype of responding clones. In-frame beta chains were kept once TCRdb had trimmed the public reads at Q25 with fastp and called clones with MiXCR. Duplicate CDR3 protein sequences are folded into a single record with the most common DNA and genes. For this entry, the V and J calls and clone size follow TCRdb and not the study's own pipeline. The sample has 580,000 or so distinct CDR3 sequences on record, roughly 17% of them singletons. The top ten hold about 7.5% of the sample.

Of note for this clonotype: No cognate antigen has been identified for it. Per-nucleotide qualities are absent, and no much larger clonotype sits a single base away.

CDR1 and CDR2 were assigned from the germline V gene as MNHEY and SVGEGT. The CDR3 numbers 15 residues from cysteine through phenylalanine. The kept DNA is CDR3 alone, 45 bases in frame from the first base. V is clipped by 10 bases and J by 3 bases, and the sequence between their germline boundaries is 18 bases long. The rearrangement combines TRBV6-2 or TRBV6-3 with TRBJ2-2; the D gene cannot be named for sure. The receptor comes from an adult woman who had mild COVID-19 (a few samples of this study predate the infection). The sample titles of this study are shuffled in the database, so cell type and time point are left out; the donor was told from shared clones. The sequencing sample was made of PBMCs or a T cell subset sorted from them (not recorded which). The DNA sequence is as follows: TGTGCCACCCCCTCGGCCCCACGTGACACCGGGGAGCTGTTTTTT. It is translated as CATPSAPRDTGELFF.